The entry below describes one T cell receptor beta chain. Its target is not known. This CDR3 contains 17 residues. Germline CDR1 is SEHNR and CDR2 is FQNEAQ (reference sequence). V lost 5 bases to trimming and J lost 3 bases; unmatched junction nucleotides: 15. These data are taken from a study of CD8+ T cells in alopecia areata. Study context: A regimen of oral tofacitinib, 5 to 10 mg twice daily, was given to treated patients. Regarding the study as a whole: While tofacitinib was given, many expanded lesional clones persisted in scalp and blood. Mice showed clearer TCR sharing than patients did, a gap that was possibly HLA-related.

RNA, once extracted, was reverse transcribed into cDNA for use as the sequencing template. Measured with immunoSEQ multiplex PCR; TCRdb has only the in-frame clones, and not every one. Counted here are nearly 110,000 clones, roughly 84% occurring once; the ten biggest clones make up 20% to 25%. Documented treatment: oral pan-JAK inhibitor, 5-10 mg twice daily. Both peripheral blood and punch biopsies of lesional scalp skin were obtained from patients who had alopecia areata. V gene TRBV7-9 combines with J gene TRBJ1-2; TRBD1 matches at 7 bases. The source material was CD8+ T cells sorted from blood, sampled at week 24, from a patient treated with tofacitinib. The sequence came from a human donor with alopecia areata. CDR3 nucleotides: TGTGCCAGCAGCCCTACGGGGAACAGGGGTGTGGACTATGGCTACACCTTC. This gives the protein CASSPTGNRGVDYGYTF.